This T cell receptor beta chain was profiled in a study of human T cells and chemical hapten exposure. Study-wide context: 2% DPC applied to a 2 cm by 2 cm arm area sensitized donors.

Germline V gene data show CDR1 as LNHDA and CDR2 as SQIVND (reference sequence). This CDR3 spans 16 amino acids. Trimming removed 1 base from V and 0 bases from J, with 12 bases in between. Time point: patch test 1, 2 weeks after DPC sensitization. The treatment was: therapeutic diphenylcyclopropenone sensitization with weekly scalp DPC. MiXCR, run by TCRdb on the RACE reads, gives a single entry per CDR3 protein. The sample shows roughly 98,000 distinct CDR3 sequences, around an eighth of them seen only once. The chain couples TRBV19 to TRBJ2-5; no firm D call. This TCR derives from a woman between 40 and 55 years old with alopecia areata. Some clones in this sample may be carry-over from other donors' samples. Sequencing was performed on whole blood, taken in connection with sensitization to the hapten diphenylcyclopropenone (DPC). The CDR3: CASSIGARPYQETQYF. CDR3 DNA: TGTGCCAGTAGTATAGGAGCGAGGCCCTACCAAGAGACCCAGTACTTC.